Presented here are 8 T cell receptor beta chains from one specimen sequenced in a study of OX40 agonist ivuxolimab in advanced cancers. The table came from immunoSEQ multiplex PCR; TCRdb's copy has only in-frame clones and leaves some out. This sample has roughly 80,000 clones, with roughly 91% found just once. Material: CD4+ or CD8+ T cells sorted from blood, obtained in a trial of the OX40 agonist ivuxolimab. Receptors were obtained from an adult with an advanced solid tumor such as melanoma, head and neck, liver or kidney cancer.

CDR3 bases: TGTGCCAGCAGCGTAGCGTGGGGGGAAATTGGGAACACTGAAGCTTTCTTT. Translating gives CASSVAWGEIGNTEAFF. This chain uses TRBV9 with TRBJ1-1; possibly TRBD1 for D (5 bases). The germline V gene has CDR1 SGDLS and CDR2 YYNGEE. This CDR3 comprises 17 residues. V lost 0 bases to trimming and J lost 1 base, with 16 bases between them.

The CDR3 bases are TGTGCCAGCAGCGAGGGACAGGGTTGGGAGACCCAGTACTTC. This gives the protein CASSEGQGWETQYF. This chain joins TRBV9 and TRBJ2-5; 9 bases agree with TRBD1. Germline V gene sequence: CDR1 SGDLS, CDR2 YYNGEE. There are 14 residues in the CDR3. The V segment lost 3 bases and the J segment 5 bases; nucleotides outside the gene matches: 5.

The genes are TRBV5-4 and TRBJ1-1; 8 nucleotides match TRBD1. The V segment lost 4 bases and the J segment 5 bases; nucleotides outside the gene matches: 7. The germline CDR1 and CDR2 sequences are SGHNT and YYREEE (reference sequence). This CDR3 has 14 residues. CDR3 sequence (DNA): TGTGCCAGCAGCCCTGGACAGGGTCGGACTGAAGCTTTCTTT. Amino acid sequence: CASSPGQGRTEAFF.

Regarding this clone: The same CDR3 arises from other DNA sequences in this sample as well. The chain employs TRBV27 and TRBJ1-2; D perhaps matches TRBD1 (5 bases). With 2 bases removed from V and 0 bases from J, the gap between germline ends came to 10 bases. The length of the CDR3 is 15 residues. Germline CDR1 reads MNHEY; CDR2 reads SMNVEV (reference sequence). The CDR3 sequence: CASSLKGTANYGYTF. CDR3 DNA sequence: TGTGCCAGCAGTTTAAAGGGGACGGCTAACTATGGCTACACCTTC.

This clone was seen only a few times. This rearrangement joins TRBV19 to TRBJ2-7; D is tentatively TRBD1 or TRBD2 (5 bases each). The CDR3 is made up of 13 amino acids. In germline, CDR1 is LNHDA, CDR2 SQIVND (reference sequence). V lost 3 bases, J lost 4 bases, and 10 bases lay in between. The CDR3 sequence is CASSIEGRYEQYF. The CDR3 DNA reads as TGTGCCAGTAGTATCGAGGGGCGATACGAGCAGTACTTC.

The chain joins TRBV13 to TRBJ2-2; 9 bases are shared with TRBD2. The CDR3 extends over 17 amino acids. Per germline, CDR1 PRHDT and CDR2 FYEKMQ (reference sequence). After removal of 3 bases from V and 5 bases from J, the junction contained 10 bases not matched to a gene. CDR3 region: CASSFGLATPGTGELFF. For the CDR3, the DNA is TGTGCCAGCAGCTTCGGACTAGCGACCCCAGGGACCGGGGAGCTGTTTTTT.

This chain connects TRBV11-2 to TRBJ2-7; the D gene is possibly TRBD2 (6 bases). CDR1 is SGHAT, CDR2 FQNNGV, per germline. V lost 5 bases, J lost 0 bases, and 11 bases lay in between. The CDR3 is made up of 14 amino acids. This CDR3 is CASSGDFSSYEQYF. CDR3 DNA sequence: TGTGCCAGCAGCGGGGACTTCAGCTCCTACGAGCAGTACTTC.

The CDR3: CASSSSGGGGSPLHF. The CDR3, as DNA: TGCGCCAGCAGCTCCTCCGGGGGGGGAGGCTCACCCCTCCACTTT. This chain uses TRBV5-1 with TRBJ1-6; the D gene is possibly TRBD1 (5 bases). Germline V gene lookup returns CDR1 SGHRS and CDR2 YFSETQ. V lost 3 bases to trimming and J lost 10 bases, with 17 bases between them. The length of the CDR3 is 15 residues.